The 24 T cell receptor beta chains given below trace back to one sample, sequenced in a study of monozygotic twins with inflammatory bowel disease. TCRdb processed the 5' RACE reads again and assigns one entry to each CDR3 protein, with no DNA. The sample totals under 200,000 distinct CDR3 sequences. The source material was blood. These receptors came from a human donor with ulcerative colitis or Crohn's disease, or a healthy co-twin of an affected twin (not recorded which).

The CDR3 loop reads CASRASPNEKLFF. V and J are TRBV7-2 and TRBJ1-4; the TCRdb call, TRBD1, lacks DNA for checking. The CDR3 contains 13 residues. Germline V lookup: CDR1 SGHTA, CDR2 FQGNSA.

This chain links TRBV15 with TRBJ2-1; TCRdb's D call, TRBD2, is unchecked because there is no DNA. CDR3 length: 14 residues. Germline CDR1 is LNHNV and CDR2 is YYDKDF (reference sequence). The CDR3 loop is CATQGGLAGEEQFF.

CDR3 loop: CASSYQGTDEQFF. V and J are TRBV5-6 and TRBJ2-1; absent DNA, TCRdb's TRBD1 call cannot be checked. CDR1 and CDR2 from the germline V gene are SGHDT and YYEEEE. The CDR3 has 13 residues.

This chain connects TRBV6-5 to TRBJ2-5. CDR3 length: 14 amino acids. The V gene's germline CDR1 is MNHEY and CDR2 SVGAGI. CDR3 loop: CASSYSVRKETQYF.

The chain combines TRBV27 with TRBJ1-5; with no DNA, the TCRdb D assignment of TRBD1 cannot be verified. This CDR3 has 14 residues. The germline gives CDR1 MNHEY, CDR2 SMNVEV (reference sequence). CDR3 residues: CASRSYRGQQPQHF.

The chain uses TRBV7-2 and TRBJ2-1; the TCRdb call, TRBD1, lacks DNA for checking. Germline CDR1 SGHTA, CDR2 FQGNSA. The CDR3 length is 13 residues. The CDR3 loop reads CASSLYERARGFF. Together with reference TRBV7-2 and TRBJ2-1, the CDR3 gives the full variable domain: GAGVSQSPSNKVTEKGKDVELRCDPISGHTALYWYRQSLGQGLEFLIYFQGNSAPDKSGLPSDRFSAERTGGSVSTLTIQRTQQEDSAVYLCASSLYERARGFFGPGTRLTVL.

Here the CDR3 reads CSVGDRRANYGYTF. The chain is built from TRBV29-1 and TRBJ1-2. The CDR3 is 14 amino acids. CDR1 and CDR2 (germline): SQVTM, ANQGSEA.

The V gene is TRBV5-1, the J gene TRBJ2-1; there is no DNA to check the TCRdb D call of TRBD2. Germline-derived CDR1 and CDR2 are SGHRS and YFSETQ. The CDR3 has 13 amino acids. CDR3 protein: CASSETTYNEQFF.

CDR3 in amino acids: CASSLAGIQDEQFF. V is TRBV5-1 and J is TRBJ2-1. The CDR3 sequence is 14 residues long. Looked up from germline, CDR1 is SGHRS and CDR2 is YFSETQ.

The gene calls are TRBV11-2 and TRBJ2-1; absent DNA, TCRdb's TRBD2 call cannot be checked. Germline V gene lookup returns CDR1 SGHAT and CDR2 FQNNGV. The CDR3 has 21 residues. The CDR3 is CASSRRSTAGLAGRWGGEQFF.

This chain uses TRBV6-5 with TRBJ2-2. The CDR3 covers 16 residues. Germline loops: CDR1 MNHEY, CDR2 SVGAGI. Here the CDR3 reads CASSYLRRLVTGELFF.

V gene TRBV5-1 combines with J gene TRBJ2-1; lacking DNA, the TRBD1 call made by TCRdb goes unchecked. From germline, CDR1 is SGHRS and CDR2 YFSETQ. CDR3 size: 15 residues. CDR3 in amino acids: CASSLESAAYNEQFF.

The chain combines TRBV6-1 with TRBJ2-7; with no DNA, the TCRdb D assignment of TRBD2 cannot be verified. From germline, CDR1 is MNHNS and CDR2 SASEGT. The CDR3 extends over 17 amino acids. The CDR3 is CASLTSGSPSSSYEQYF.

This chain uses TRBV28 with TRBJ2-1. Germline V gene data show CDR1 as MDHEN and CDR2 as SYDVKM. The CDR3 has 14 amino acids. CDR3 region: CASRQEVFYNEQFF.

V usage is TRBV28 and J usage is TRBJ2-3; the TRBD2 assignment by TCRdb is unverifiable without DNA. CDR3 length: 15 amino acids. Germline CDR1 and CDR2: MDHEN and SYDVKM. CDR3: CASSFGEAETDTQYF.

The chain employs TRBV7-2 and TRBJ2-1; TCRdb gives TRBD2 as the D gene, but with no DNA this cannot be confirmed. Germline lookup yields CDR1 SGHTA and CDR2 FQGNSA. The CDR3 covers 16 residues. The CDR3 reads CASSSGLADYFNEQFF.

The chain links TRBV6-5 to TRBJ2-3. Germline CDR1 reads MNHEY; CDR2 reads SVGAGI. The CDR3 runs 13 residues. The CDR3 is CASRADGADTQYF.

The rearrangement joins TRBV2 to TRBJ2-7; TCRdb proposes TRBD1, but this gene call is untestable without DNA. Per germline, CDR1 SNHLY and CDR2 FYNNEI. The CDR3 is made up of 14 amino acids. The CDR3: CASSTDRGVYEQYF.

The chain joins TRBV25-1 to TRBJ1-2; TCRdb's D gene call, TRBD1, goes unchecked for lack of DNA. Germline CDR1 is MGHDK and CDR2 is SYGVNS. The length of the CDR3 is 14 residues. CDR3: CASSLKRTGFGYTF.

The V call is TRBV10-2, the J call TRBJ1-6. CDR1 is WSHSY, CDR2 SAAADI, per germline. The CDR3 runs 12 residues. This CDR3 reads CASRDWHSPLHF.

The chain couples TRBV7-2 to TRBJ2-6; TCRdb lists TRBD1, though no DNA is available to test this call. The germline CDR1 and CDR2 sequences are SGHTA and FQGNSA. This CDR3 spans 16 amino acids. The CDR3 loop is CASSSRQGAGANVLTF.

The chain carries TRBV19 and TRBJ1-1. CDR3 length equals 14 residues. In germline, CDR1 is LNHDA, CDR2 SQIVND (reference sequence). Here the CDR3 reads CASSIRSPTAEAFF.

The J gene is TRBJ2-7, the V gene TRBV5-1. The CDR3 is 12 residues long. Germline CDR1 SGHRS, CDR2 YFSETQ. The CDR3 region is CASSGPRREQYF.

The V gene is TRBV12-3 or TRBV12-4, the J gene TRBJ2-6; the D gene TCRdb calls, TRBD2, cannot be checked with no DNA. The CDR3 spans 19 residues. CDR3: CASSGSGLAGGLGANVLTF.